This T cell receptor beta chain was sequenced for a study of low-dose radiotherapy and immunotherapy resistance in tumors. First-strand cDNA used TRAV- and TRBV-specific primers, covering alpha and beta chains. Amplification, which lasted 20 to 25 PCR cycles, used a constant-region primer and V-primer adapter to amplify TCRs. From the reads, TCRdb called clonotypes with MiXCR, one entry per CDR3 protein. The table includes 30,000 or so distinct CDR3 sequences, under 55% detected once. This clonotype has a count of ten or more. Time point here: after trial treatment. Treatment denoted: LDRT plus nivolumab, ipilimumab, low-dose cyclophosphamide and aspirin (RACIN trial). Germline V lookup: CDR1 SQVTM, CDR2 ANQGSEA. This CDR3 is 12 amino acids long. Between the trimmed V and J ends, which lost 2 bases and 4 bases, there was a span of 9 bases.

The chain recombines TRBV29-1 with TRBJ2-7; possibly TRBD2 for D (5 bases). The sequence came from a male donor with gallbladder cancer. The sequenced sample was PBMCs, obtained after low-dose radiotherapy plus immunotherapy. CDR3 DNA sequence: TGCAGCGTTGAAAGCGGTCCTTACGAGCAGTACTTC. Translated, it gives CSVESGPYEQYF.